A single sample gave rise to the 10 T cell receptor beta chains below, sequenced in a study of T cells in Graves' hyperthyroidism and ophthalmopathy. TCR beta CDR3 regions were amplified from RNA transcripts. With the HTBI primer set, the TCR CDR3 went through a first round of RT-PCR. TCRdb reanalysed the multiplex PCR reads using MiXCR and keeps one entry per CDR3 protein. The table records 700,000 or so distinct CDR3 sequences, approximately 14% of them present only once. Source material: blood. The receptors come from a woman in her forties or fifties with Graves' ophthalmopathy.

This clonotype was recorded a few times. The chain joins TRBV10-3 to TRBJ2-7, with 7 bases lining up with TRBD1. Germline CDR1 ENHRY, CDR2 SYGVKD. This CDR3 is built from 17 residues. Trimming took 6 bases from V and 3 from J; bases not matched to a gene: 17. The DNA for the CDR3 is TGTGCCATCAGCGAGAGACATAGACAGGGAAGGAACTACGAGCAGTACTTC. Translation: CAISERHRQGRNYEQYF.

This clonotype was seen repeatedly, ten times or more. The rearrangement links TRBV20-1 to TRBJ2-3, with D perhaps matching TRBD1 (6 bases). Trimming left V 3 bases short and J 4 bases short, with 14 bases between. The CDR3 loop spans 14 amino acids. Germline lookup yields CDR1 DFQATT and CDR2 SNEGSKA (reference sequence). Written as DNA, the CDR3 is TGCAGTGCTAGGCCAGGGGCAGGGGCAGATACGCAGTATTTT. Translated: CSARPGAGADTQYF.

This clonotype was counted ten times or more. J is TRBJ1-4 and V is TRBV3-1; D might be TRBD1 (6 bases). V shed 1 base and J shed 4 bases, with 7 bases lying between them. Germline loops: CDR1 LGHDT, CDR2 YNNKEL (reference sequence). The CDR3 consists of 14 residues. This CDR3 reads CASSQGTVNEKLFF. The CDR3 region has the DNA TGTGCCAGCAGCCAAGGGACAGTTAATGAAAAACTGTTTTTT. The full variable domain, in which reference TRBV3-1 and TRBJ1-4 provide the parts outside the CDR3, is DTAVSQTPKYLVTQMGNDKSIKCEQNLGHDTMYWYKQDSKKFLKIMFSYNNKELIINETVPNRFSPKSPDKAHLNLHINSLELGDSAVYFCASSQGTVNEKLFFGSGTQLSVL.

This clonotype was detected ten times or more. The chain carries TRBV2 and TRBJ1-6; D unclear. CDR1 and CDR2 (germline): SNHLY, FYNNEI. Trimming pared 8 bases from V and 0 bases from J, leaving 17 bases between. The CDR3 runs 17 residues. CDR3 residues: CASGGSGPSSYNSPLHF. CDR3 coding DNA: TGTGCCAGCGGAGGGAGCGGACCGAGCTCCTATAATTCACCCCTCCACTTT.

This clonotype was picked up many times. The rearrangement links TRBV20-1 to TRBJ1-2; 12 nucleotides agree with TRBD1. Germline trimming cut 5 bases from V and 3 bases from J; bases unmatched to any gene: 10. Germline CDR1 and CDR2: DFQATT and SNEGSKA (reference sequence). The CDR3 has 16 amino acids. The CDR3 here is CSAPTGTGGADYGYTF. CDR3 in DNA: TGCAGTGCTCCGACCGGGACAGGGGGCGCGGACTATGGCTACACCTTC.

V and J are TRBV7-3 and TRBJ2-2; D perhaps matches TRBD1 (6 bases). Germline V lookup: CDR1 SGHTA, CDR2 FQGTGA. The CDR3 is 17 amino acids. The V end was cut by 0 bases, the J end by 1 base, with 12 bases between. The CDR3 coding sequence is TGTGCCAGCAGCTTAACGCGGACAGAAGGGAACACCGGGGAGCTGTTTTTT. This sequence encodes CASSLTRTEGNTGELFF.

This chain connects TRBV10-3 to TRBJ2-7, with 11 bases matching TRBD1. The CDR3 runs to 20 residues. V lost 3 bases and J lost 3; bases outside the gene matches: 19. Germline V gene data show CDR1 as ENHRY and CDR2 as SYGVKD. The CDR3 DNA reads TGTGCCATCAGTGAATCAGTTGGAGGACAGGGGGCGATCGTTTTCTACGAGCAGTACTTC. Encoded protein: CAISESVGGQGAIVFYEQYF.

This sequence joins TRBV20-1 and TRBJ1-5; D is possibly TRBD1 (5 bases). The CDR3 extends over 16 amino acids. V was pared by 0 bases and J by 4 bases, with 16 bases between. CDR1 is DFQATT, CDR2 SNEGSKA, per germline (reference sequence). CDR3 in amino acids: CSARDGARVENQPQHF. The CDR3 region has the DNA TGCAGTGCTAGAGATGGGGCCAGGGTGGAAAATCAGCCCCAGCATTTT.

The rearrangement joins TRBV6-1 to TRBJ1-5; 7 nucleotides match TRBD1. The germline gives CDR1 MNHNS, CDR2 SASEGT. This CDR3 has 15 amino acids. Unmatched junction bases numbered 10, after V lost 5 bases and J lost 6 bases. The CDR3 DNA reads as TGTGCCAGCAGTACGTTCCAGGGGGATGGTCAGCCCCAGCATTTT. This gives the protein CASSTFQGDGQPQHF.

This chain links TRBV28 with TRBJ2-2; no clear D gene. This CDR3 is 13 amino acids long. The V end lost 1 base, the J end lost 7 bases, and 7 bases lay between the germline ends. In germline, CDR1 is MDHEN, CDR2 SYDVKM. CDR3 loop: CASSLYSGGELFF. Written as DNA, the CDR3 is TGTGCCAGCAGTTTATACTCCGGCGGGGAGCTGTTTTTT.